This T cell receptor (beta chain) was observed in a study of CD8 T cells in ankylosing spondylitis. Germline CDR1 and CDR2: MNHEY and SMNVEV (reference sequence). Trimming stripped 5 bases from V and 3 bases from J, with 13 bases between. The CDR3 sequence is 14 residues long. Whole-study findings and limits: Enrichment of disease-linked clones was reportedly significant in matched ankylosing spondylitis synovial fluid. Earlier literature documents some of the motif variants in reactive arthritis synovial fluid and blood. Among TCR beta sequences, a motif of several highly homologous variants appeared characteristic of ankylosing spondylitis blood. Disease-linked clones had a CD8+ phenotype and relatively low frequency in peripheral blood.

This clonotype was found many times. The antigen remains unidentified. Via MiXCR, TCRdb re-called the 5' RACE reads, giving one row per CDR3 protein. Among about 200,000 distinct CDR3 sequences, approximately 7.4% were seen once, and the ten largest hold about 14%. Sequenced material: blood, either unsorted or a sorted T cell fraction (not recorded which). This clonotype was obtained from a male donor with ankylosing spondylitis. The chain is built from TRBV27 and TRBJ1-1, with D possibly TRBD1 on 5 matching bases. CDR3 region: CASSTRGRYTEAFF. CDR3 DNA sequence: TGTGCCAGCAGTACTCGGGGCAGATACACTGAAGCTTTCTTT.